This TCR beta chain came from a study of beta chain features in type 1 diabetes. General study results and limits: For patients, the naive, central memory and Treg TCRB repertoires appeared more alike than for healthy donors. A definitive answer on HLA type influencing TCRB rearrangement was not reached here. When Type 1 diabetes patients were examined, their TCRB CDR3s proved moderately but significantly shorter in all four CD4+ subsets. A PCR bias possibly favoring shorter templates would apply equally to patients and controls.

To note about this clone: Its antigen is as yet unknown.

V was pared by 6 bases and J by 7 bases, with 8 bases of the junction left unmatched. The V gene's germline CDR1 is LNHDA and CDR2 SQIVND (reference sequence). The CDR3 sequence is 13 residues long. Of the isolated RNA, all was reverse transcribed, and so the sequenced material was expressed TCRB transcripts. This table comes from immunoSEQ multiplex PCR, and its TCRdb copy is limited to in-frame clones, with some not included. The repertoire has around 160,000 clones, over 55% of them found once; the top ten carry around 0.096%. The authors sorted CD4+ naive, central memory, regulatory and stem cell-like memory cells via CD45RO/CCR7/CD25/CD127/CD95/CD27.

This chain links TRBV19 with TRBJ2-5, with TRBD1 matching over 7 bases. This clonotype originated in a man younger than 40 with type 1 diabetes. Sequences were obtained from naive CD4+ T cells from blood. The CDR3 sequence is CASRTGSTGTQYF. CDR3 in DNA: TGTGCCAGTAGGACAGGGTCCACAGGGACCCAGTACTTC.